The rows below give T cell receptor beta chains drawn from one sample of a study of blood T cell repertoires in COVID-19. The protocol was immunoSEQ multiplex PCR, while the TCRdb copy is restricted to in-frame clones and leaves out a portion. The sample lists 200,000 or so clones, approximately 81% occurring once. The sequenced sample consisted of peripheral blood. The receptors here all came from a woman older than 75 with COVID-19, enrolled during active disease. Each CDR3 is given with its conserved first and last residue. Fields, in order: CDR3 DNA, CDR3 protein, clone size, V gene, J gene, D gene. The D gene is left open where the match is weak. The listing skips clone size in some rows; elsewhere it reads once, few, many or a size class.

DNA: TGTGCCAGCAGCCCCACGACAGGGGGCGTAGAGCCCCAGCATTTT; CDR3: CASSPTTGGVEPQHF; size: NA; V: TRBV9; J: TRBJ1-5; D: TRBD1
DNA: TGCGCCAGCAGCTTGGAGGCAGGGTATGGCTACACCTTC; CDR3: CASSLEAGYGYTF; size: once; V: TRBV5-1; J: TRBJ1-2; D: NA
DNA: TGTGCCAGCAGTGAAGCGAGACAGGGGAATGGCTACACCTTC; CDR3: CASSEARQGNGYTF; size: NA; V: TRBV2; J: TRBJ1-2; D: TRBD1
DNA: TGCGCCAGCAGCTTGGGGACTAGCGGGGGGGCCAGGGACGAGCAGTACTTC; CDR3: CASSLGTSGGARDEQYF; size: NA; V: TRBV5-1; J: TRBJ2-7; D: TRBD2
DNA: TGTGCCAGCAGTTACTCGTCAGGTAGCTACACCTTC; CDR3: CASSYSSGSYTF; size: few; V: TRBV6-2/TRBV6-3; J: TRBJ1-2; D: NA
DNA: TGCGCCAGCGCCTCGGGGAGCCTCTACAATGAGCAGTTCTTC; CDR3: CASASGSLYNEQFF; size: NA; V: TRBV5-1; J: TRBJ2-1; D: NA
DNA: TGTGCCAGCAGTTGGGGACAGTCGAGCTCTGGGGCCAACGTCCTGACTTTC; CDR3: CASSWGQSSSGANVLTF; size: NA; V: TRBV28; J: TRBJ2-6; D: TRBD1
DNA: TGTGCCAGCAGCCCGGACAGGGACGAGACTGAAGCTTTCTTT; CDR3: CASSPDRDETEAFF; size: NA; V: TRBV7-2; J: TRBJ1-1; D: TRBD1
DNA: TGTGCCAGCAGCTTAGCGCCAGCGGGGGCTTCCTACAATGAGCAGTTCTTC; CDR3: CASSLAPAGASYNEQFF; size: NA; V: TRBV7-6; J: TRBJ2-1; D: TRBD2
DNA: TGTGCCAGCAGCCAAGCGCAGGGTTGGAATACGCAGTATTTT; CDR3: CASSQAQGWNTQYF; size: NA; V: TRBV14; J: TRBJ2-3; D: NA
DNA: TGTGCCAGCAGCTTAGACTATACAGATACGCAGTATTTT; CDR3: CASSLDYTDTQYF; size: NA; V: TRBV11-2; J: TRBJ2-3; D: NA
DNA: TGTGCCAGCAGTTACTCGATTGGGGGGAGCTACGAGCAGTACTTC; CDR3: CASSYSIGGSYEQYF; size: once; V: TRBV6-5; J: TRBJ2-7; D: NA
DNA: TGTGCCAGCAGCTCCCGGGGGGGTTCGGGGGAGCTGTTTTTT; CDR3: CASSSRGGSGELFF; size: NA; V: TRBV7-6; J: TRBJ2-2; D: TRBD2
DNA: TGTGCCAGCAGCTTAGTGACGGGTCTAAGCACAGATACGCAGTATTTT; CDR3: CASSLVTGLSTDTQYF; size: NA; V: TRBV7-2; J: TRBJ2-3; D: NA